This T cell receptor beta chain was obtained from a study of blood T cell repertoires in COVID-19. How the authors handled the data: Using reference gene primer amplification, nucleated cell counts were estimated. The assay was immunoSEQ multiplex PCR, and TCRdb's table has in-frame clones only and misses some. Clone size and V and J calls were adopted from that table, with D and trimming inferred from the DNA. The sample holds 350,000 to 400,000 clones, 80% to 90% seen once. The CDR3 totals 18 residues. V gave up 1 base and J gave up 0 bases, with 16 bases separating them. Germline values: CDR1 SGHTA, CDR2 FQGNSA. The Seattle patients, enrolled during active infection, were followed longitudinally.

The clonotype was recovered from a woman aged 55-70 years with COVID-19, enrolled during active disease. This chain connects TRBV7-2 to TRBJ2-1, with D tentatively TRBD2 (6 bases). The specimen was peripheral blood. The CDR3 region is CASSLVGGVPSSYNEQFF. The DNA of the CDR3 is TGTGCCAGCAGCTTAGTAGGAGGGGTTCCGAGCTCCTACAATGAGCAGTTCTTC.